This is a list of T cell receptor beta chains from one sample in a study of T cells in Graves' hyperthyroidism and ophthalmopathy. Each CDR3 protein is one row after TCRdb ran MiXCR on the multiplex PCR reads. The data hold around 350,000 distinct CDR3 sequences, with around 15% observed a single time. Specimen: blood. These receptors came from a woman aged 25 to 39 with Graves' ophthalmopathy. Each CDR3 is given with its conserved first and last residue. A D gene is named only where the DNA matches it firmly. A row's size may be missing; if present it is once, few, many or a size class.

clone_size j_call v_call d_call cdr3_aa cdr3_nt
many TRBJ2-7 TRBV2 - CASSGQGLREQYF TGTGCCAGCAGTGGGCAGGGGCTGAGGGAGCAGTACTTC
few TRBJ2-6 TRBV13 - CASSSKTSGANVLTF TGTGCCAGCAGCTCAAAGACCTCTGGGGCCAACGTCCTGACTTTC
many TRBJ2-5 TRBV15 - CATSRGSGQETQYF TGTGCCACCAGCAGAGGGTCAGGCCAAGAGACCCAGTACTTC
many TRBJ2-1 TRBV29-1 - CSVEVPGGGPRYEQFF TGCAGCGTTGAAGTTCCAGGAGGGGGACCTCGGTATGAGCAGTTCTTC
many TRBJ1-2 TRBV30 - CAWSHLRGYTF TGTGCCTGGAGCCACCTTAGGGGCTACACCTTC
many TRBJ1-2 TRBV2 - CASRSGTHYGYTF TGTGCCAGCAGGTCCGGGACTCACTATGGCTACACCTTC
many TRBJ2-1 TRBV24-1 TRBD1 CATSDSTGSSLGNEQFF TGTGCCACCAGTGATTCGACAGGGTCAAGTCTAGGCAATGAGCAGTTCTTC
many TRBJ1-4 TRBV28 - CASGGGPVANEKLFF TGTGCCAGCGGCGGGGGACCGGTGGCTAATGAAAAACTGTTTTTT
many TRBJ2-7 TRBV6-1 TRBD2 CASSYSAGGYEQYF TGTGCCAGCAGTTATTCTGCGGGGGGATACGAGCAGTACTTC
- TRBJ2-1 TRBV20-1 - CSGGTYNEQFF TGCAGTGGAGGGACCTACAATGAGCAGTTCTTC
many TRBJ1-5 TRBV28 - CASSPPEARVNQPQHF TGTGCCAGCAGTCCTCCAGAGGCGCGAGTCAATCAGCCCCAGCATTTT
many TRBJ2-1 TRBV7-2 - CASTLGKNEQFF TGTGCCAGCACCCTAGGTAAGAATGAGCAGTTCTTC
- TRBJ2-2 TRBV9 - CASSVAAVPGELFF TGTGCCAGCAGCGTAGCTGCGGTTCCCGGGGAGCTGTTTTTT
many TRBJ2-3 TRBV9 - CASSLRGIQQDTQYF TGTGCCAGCAGCCTCCGGGGGATCCAACAAGATACGCAGTATTTT
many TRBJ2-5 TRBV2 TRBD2 CASSETSGGVGTQYF TGTGCCAGCAGTGAAACTAGCGGGGGGGTTGGGACCCAGTACTTC
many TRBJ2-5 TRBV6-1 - CASSYNPGRKGETQYF TGTGCCAGCAGTTATAATCCGGGACGCAAAGGGGAGACCCAGTACTTC
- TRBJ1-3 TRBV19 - CASSEAASSGNTIYF TGTGCCAGTAGCGAGGCCGCTAGCTCTGGAAACACCATATATTTT
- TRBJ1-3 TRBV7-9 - CASSPQSSSGNTIYF TGTGCCAGCAGCCCCCAGTCGAGCTCTGGAAACACCATATATTTT
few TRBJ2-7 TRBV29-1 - CSVEGVDGSPYEQYF TGCAGCGTTGAAGGGGTCGACGGAAGCCCTTACGAGCAGTACTTC
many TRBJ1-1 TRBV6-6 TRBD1 CASSYSSYGTGKFWENTEAFF TGTGCCAGCAGTTACTCGAGCTATGGGACAGGAAAATTTTGGGAGAACACTGAAGCTTTCTTT
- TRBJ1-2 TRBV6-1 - CASSTLTGNYGYTF TGTGCCAGCAGTACCCTTACGGGGAACTATGGCTACACCTTC
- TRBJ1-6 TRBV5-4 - CASSPPPGSSYNSPFHF TGTGCCAGCAGCCCACCTCCGGGGAGCTCCTATAATTCACCCTTCCACTTT
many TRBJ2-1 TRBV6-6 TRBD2 CASSYLETSGEQFF TGTGCCAGCAGTTACCTGGAGACTAGCGGTGAGCAGTTCTTC
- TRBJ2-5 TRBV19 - CASSSLTSRGGQETQYF TGTGCCAGTAGTTCTCTGACTAGCCGAGGGGGACAAGAGACCCAGTACTTC
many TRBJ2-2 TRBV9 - CASSVASKAGELFF TGTGCCAGCAGCGTAGCCAGTAAGGCCGGGGAGCTGTTTTTT
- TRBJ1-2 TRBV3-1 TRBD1 CASSQIDRGSGGYTF TGTGCCAGCAGCCAGATCGACAGGGGCAGTGGAGGCTACACCTTC
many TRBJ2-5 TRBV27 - CASSLSRGTEYF TGTGCCAGCAGTTTAAGTCGAGGGACGGAGTACTTC
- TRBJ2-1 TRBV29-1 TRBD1 CSVLGQGAYNEQFF TGCAGCGTTTTAGGACAGGGAGCCTACAATGAGCAGTTCTTC
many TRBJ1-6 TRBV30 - CAWSLDSPLHF TGTGCCTGGAGTCTCGATTCACCCCTCCACTTT
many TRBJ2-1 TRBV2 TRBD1 CASSPDRGPLNEQFF TGTGCCAGCAGCCCAGACAGGGGGCCTCTCAATGAGCAGTTCTTC
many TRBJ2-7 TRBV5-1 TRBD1 CASSLRGTGGAYEQYF TGCGCCAGCAGCTTGCGGGGGACAGGTGGGGCCTACGAGCAGTACTTC
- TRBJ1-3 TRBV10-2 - CASSRGGESGNTIYF TGCGCCAGCAGCCGCGGGGGGGAGTCTGGAAACACCATATATTTT
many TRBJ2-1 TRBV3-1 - CASSQSGTRTRLNEQFF TGTGCCAGCAGCCAGTCGGGGACTCGGACCCGACTCAATGAGCAGTTCTTC
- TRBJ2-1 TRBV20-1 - CSATGQGIDVEQFF TGCAGTGCTACGGGTCAGGGGATTGACGTTGAGCAGTTCTTC